The rows below give T cell receptor beta chains drawn from one sample of a study of blood T cells in healthy people across ages. MiXCR, applied by TCRdb to the 5' RACE reads, yields one record per CDR3 protein. The repertoire holds over a million distinct CDR3 sequences, roughly 24% seen once, with less than 0.75% in the top ten. These same records also appear under a second study, on T cells of mothers and their children.

Input material: blood. The origin of the receptors is a girl aged 2 to 10 in good health. Each CDR3 is given without its conserved first and last residue. D genes are given only for firm matches.

v_gene: TRBV5-1
d_gene: NA
j_gene: TRBJ1-2
CDR3aa: ASSLRGHSNYGYT

v_gene: TRBV20-1
d_gene: NA
j_gene: TRBJ2-7
CDR3aa: SARDLGASTYEQY

v_gene: TRBV20-1
d_gene: TRBD2
j_gene: TRBJ2-7
CDR3aa: SARRRGGYEQY

v_gene: TRBV13
d_gene: NA
j_gene: TRBJ2-5
CDR3aa: ASRPRGRETQY

v_gene: TRBV29-1
d_gene: TRBD1
j_gene: TRBJ1-1
CDR3aa: TIPGGNTEAF

v_gene: TRBV12-3/TRBV12-4
d_gene: NA
j_gene: TRBJ2-1
CDR3aa: ASSPLRDYNEQF

v_gene: TRBV2
d_gene: NA
j_gene: TRBJ1-5
CDR3aa: ASSVGQDSNQPQH

v_gene: TRBV4-1
d_gene: TRBD1
j_gene: TRBJ1-1
CDR3aa: ASSHRQGENTEAF

v_gene: TRBV20-1
d_gene: TRBD1
j_gene: TRBJ1-4
CDR3aa: SARGGQGRGKLF

v_gene: TRBV24-1
d_gene: TRBD1
j_gene: TRBJ1-2
CDR3aa: ATSDPRDRGLDGYT

v_gene: TRBV19
d_gene: NA
j_gene: TRBJ2-2
CDR3aa: ASSMAKGPGELF

v_gene: TRBV7-9
d_gene: NA
j_gene: TRBJ1-4
CDR3aa: ASNTAPNEKLF

v_gene: TRBV7-6
d_gene: NA
j_gene: TRBJ2-1
CDR3aa: ASSLAPDSVHEQF

v_gene: TRBV12-3/TRBV12-4
d_gene: TRBD2
j_gene: TRBJ2-5
CDR3aa: ASSQGLASWGTQY

v_gene: TRBV15
d_gene: NA
j_gene: TRBJ1-6
CDR3aa: ATSRSDGGNGSPLH

v_gene: TRBV11-2
d_gene: NA
j_gene: TRBJ2-1
CDR3aa: ASSLLSQAVIYNEQF

v_gene: TRBV28
d_gene: NA
j_gene: TRBJ2-7
CDR3aa: ASSAQAGYEQY

v_gene: TRBV7-2
d_gene: TRBD1
j_gene: TRBJ1-6
CDR3aa: ASSLVGQGLSLH